The T cell receptor beta chain described here comes from a study of blood T cell repertoires in COVID-19. Across the study: There were acute and convalescent COVID-19 samples, and they came from the United States, Italy and Spain.

The method was immunoSEQ multiplex PCR; TCRdb's version includes in-frame clones alone and lacks a portion of them. The sample lists approximately 150,000 clones, around 85% seen once, with approximately 18% in the top ten. This CDR3 spans 14 amino acids. Germline CDR1 and CDR2: LGHDT and YNNKEL (reference sequence). Unmatched junction bases numbered 2, after V lost 1 base and J lost 4 bases. The TCR comes from a woman over 75 with acute or convalescent COVID-19. Sequencing used peripheral blood. The rearrangement joins TRBV3-1 (or the pseudogene TRBV3-2) to TRBJ1-1, with TRBD1 matching 8 bases. DNA of the CDR3: TGTGCCAGCAGCCAAGTCGACAGGGGCACTGAAGCTTTCTTT. Translated: CASSQVDRGTEAFF.